Listed here are 27 T cell receptor beta chains from one sample, sequenced in a study of blood T cell repertoires in COVID-19. Sequencing used immunoSEQ multiplex PCR; TCRdb keeps in-frame clones, though not all of them. The sample gives under 300,000 clones, approximately 82% of which show up once; approximately 1.8% is in the top ten. Sequenced input: peripheral blood. These receptors were obtained from a man aged 25-45 years who had recovered from COVID-19.

This chain joins TRBV5-4 and TRBJ1-6, with D maybe TRBD1 (5 bases). V lost 4 bases, J lost 10 bases, and 18 bases lay in between. This CDR3 has 15 residues. Germline-derived CDR1 and CDR2 are SGHNT and YYREEE (reference sequence). This CDR3 is CASSADLGARSPLHF. For the CDR3, the DNA is TGTGCCAGCAGCGCGGACCTAGGGGCTCGGTCACCCCTCCACTTT.

The chain links TRBV28 to TRBJ1-2, with TRBD1 matching 7 bases. The CDR3 consists of 14 residues. Germline lookup yields CDR1 MDHEN and CDR2 SYDVKM. The trim removed 5 bases at V and 4 bases at J, leaving 7 bases unmatched. The CDR3 loop is CASSVDRVSYGYTF. CDR3 nucleotide sequence: TGTGCCAGCAGTGTAGACAGGGTGAGCTATGGCTACACCTTC.

The rearrangement joins TRBV7-2 to TRBJ2-5, with TRBD2 matching 9 bases. J gave up 5 bases and V 4 bases, and 11 bases lay outside the gene matches. CDR1 and CDR2 from the germline V gene are SGHTA and FQGNSA. This CDR3 spans 16 amino acids. The CDR3 is CASSSGRAGGLETQYF. The CDR3 coding sequence is TGTGCCAGCAGCTCCGGCCGGGCGGGGGGGCTGGAGACCCAGTACTTC.

Only one count was recorded for this clone. This chain links TRBV5-1 with TRBJ2-5, with a tentative D call TRBD1 (6 bases). Between the trimmed V and J ends, which lost 4 bases and 1 base, there was a span of 11 bases. In germline, CDR1 is SGHRS, CDR2 YFSETQ. There are 14 residues in the CDR3. Here the CDR3 reads CASSPLTGQETQYF. In DNA form, the CDR3 reads TGCGCCAGCAGCCCGTTGACAGGCCAAGAGACCCAGTACTTC. Complete variable domain (other parts from reference TRBV5-1 and TRBJ2-5): KAGVTQTPRYLIKTRGQQVTLSCSPISGHRSVSWYQQTPGQGLQFLFEYFSETQRNKGNFPGRFSGRQFSNSRSEMNVSTLELGDSALYLCASSPLTGQETQYFGPGTRLLVL.

The chain recombines TRBV7-9 with TRBJ2-3, with D hard to call. Germline V gene sequence: CDR1 SEHNR, CDR2 FQNEAQ (reference sequence). V lost 4 bases and J lost 8, with 16 bases in between. The CDR3 runs 14 residues. The CDR3 DNA reads as TGTGCCAGCAGCTATTACACGGCGTCGGGTACGCAGTATTTT. This encodes CASSYYTASGTQYF.

This sequence joins TRBV10-1 and TRBJ2-7; 8 nucleotides match TRBD1. CDR1 and CDR2 (germline): WNHNN, SYGVQD (reference sequence). CDR3 length: 14 amino acids. V trimming: 6 bases; J trimming: 3 bases; junction bases outside the gene matches: 7. This CDR3 reads CASSASTGGYEQYF. In DNA, the CDR3 is TGCGCCAGCAGCGCAAGCACAGGGGGCTACGAGCAGTACTTC.

The chain carries TRBV20-1 and TRBJ1-1; 7 bases agree with TRBD1. Losses at the gene ends were 3 bases for V and 3 bases for J; bases not matched to a gene: 4. The germline CDR1 and CDR2 sequences are DFQATT and SNEGSKA (reference sequence). The CDR3 totals 13 residues. The CDR3 is CSASQGVDTEAFF. The DNA for the CDR3 is TGCAGTGCTAGTCAGGGGGTTGACACTGAAGCTTTCTTT.

The rearrangement links TRBV20-1 to TRBJ2-7; D uncertain. The CDR3 contains 14 residues. With 3 bases removed from V and 0 bases from J, the gap between germline ends came to 12 bases. CDR1 DFQATT and CDR2 SNEGSKA come from the germline V gene (reference sequence). CDR3 bases: TGCAGTGCTAGTGCTCGCCCGCGCTCCTACGAGCAGTACGTC. This encodes CSASARPRSYEQYV.

This rearrangement joins TRBV6-6 to TRBJ2-7; 8 bases map to TRBD2. V lost 2 bases, J lost 3 bases, and 6 bases stayed unmatched. The CDR3 totals 15 residues. The germline V gene has CDR1 MNHNY and CDR2 SVGAGI (reference sequence). The CDR3 DNA is TGTGCCAGCAGTTACGCGGGCGGGGGGTACTACGAGCAGTACTTC. Protein product: CASSYAGGGYYEQYF.

The chain is built from TRBV28 and TRBJ1-4; D remains ambiguous. Germline CDR1 reads MDHEN; CDR2 reads SYDVKM. The CDR3 length is 14 residues. The V end lost 1 base, the J end lost 6 bases, and 9 bases lay between the germline ends. The CDR3 loop reads CASSLSSPYEKLFF. DNA of the CDR3: TGTGCCAGCAGTTTATCTTCTCCGTATGAAAAACTGTTTTTT.

V and J are TRBV2 and TRBJ1-4; D call uncertain. V lost 0 bases and J lost 5, with 10 bases in between. Germline CDR1 and CDR2: SNHLY and FYNNEI. This CDR3 contains 15 residues. CDR3 sequence reads: CASSEAKSINEKLFF. Written as DNA, the CDR3 is TGTGCCAGCAGTGAAGCGAAAAGCATAAATGAAAAACTGTTTTTT. The complete variable domain, with remaining parts taken from reference TRBV2 and TRBJ1-4, reads EPEVTQTPSHQVTQMGQEVILRCVPISNHLYFYWYRQILGQKVEFLVSFYNNEISEKSEIFDDQFSVERPDGSNFTLKIRSTKLEDSAMYFCASSEAKSINEKLFFGSGTQLSVL.

The rearrangement uses TRBV4-2 and TRBJ1-1; weak D call: TRBD1 (6 bases). The CDR3 consists of 15 residues. V was pared by 1 base and J by 5 bases, with 14 bases between. Germline values: CDR1 LGHNA, CDR2 YNFKEQ. CDR3 in DNA: TGTGCCAGCAGCCAAGTCCCCCAAGGGGGAACTGAAGCTTTCTTT. This codes for CASSQVPQGGTEAFF.

The chain couples TRBV5-4 to TRBJ2-7, with 8 bases lining up with TRBD1. CDR1 SGHNT and CDR2 YYREEE come from the germline V gene (reference sequence). Trimming at V came to 0 bases and at J to 4 bases, leaving 9 bases not matched to a gene. The length of the CDR3 is 16 residues. CDR3 region: CASSLGGTGRLYEQYF. CDR3 nucleotides: TGTGCCAGCAGCTTGGGGGGGACAGGCCGACTTTACGAGCAGTACTTC.

This sequence joins TRBV10-2 and TRBJ1-1, with 7 bases lining up with TRBD1. This CDR3 has 15 residues. V dropped 3 bases and J dropped 1; count of bases not matched to a gene: 5. Germline CDR1 and CDR2: WSHSY and SAAADI. For the CDR3, the DNA is TGCGCCAGCAGTGAACCGGACAGGAGGAACACTGAAGCTTTCTTT. Encoded protein: CASSEPDRRNTEAFF.

The chain links TRBV6-6 to TRBJ1-4; 7 bases are a match to TRBD1. V trimming: 4 bases; J trimming: 0 bases; junction bases outside the gene matches: 2. The CDR3 has 15 amino acids. Germline V lookup: CDR1 MNHNY, CDR2 SVGAGI (reference sequence). Here the CDR3 reads CASSSTGTTNEKLFF. Here the CDR3 DNA reads TGTGCCAGCAGTTCGACAGGGACAACTAATGAAAAACTGTTTTTT.

J is TRBJ2-3 and V is TRBV11-2; 11 nucleotides align to TRBD2. Germline V gene lookup returns CDR1 SGHAT and CDR2 FQNNGV. The V gene end was trimmed by 5 bases and the J gene end by 0 bases; junction bases not matched to a gene: 10. CDR3 length: 18 residues. The CDR3 region has the DNA TGTGCCAGCAGCCCGACTAGCGGGGCCTCAGCTAGCACAGATACGCAGTATTTT. This translates into CASSPTSGASASTDTQYF.

The chain joins TRBV19 to TRBJ1-5, with D perhaps TRBD1 (5 bases). The CDR3 runs 17 residues. V was shortened by 5 bases and J by 4 bases, with 21 bases between the two germline ends. The germline gives CDR1 LNHDA, CDR2 SQIVND (reference sequence). The CDR3, as DNA: TGTGCCAGTAGTGACGGGAGGGACCTGGGGTTTAATCAGCCCCAGCATTTT. It codes for CASSDGRDLGFNQPQHF.

The V gene is TRBV6-1, the J gene TRBJ2-5; 9 nucleotides align to TRBD2. Trimming cost V 4 bases and J 1 base; bases outside gene matches: 10. Germline V gene lookup returns CDR1 MNHNS and CDR2 SASEGT. The CDR3 sequence is 17 residues long. CDR3 sequence (DNA): TGTGCCAGCAGTGGCGGGGGGGCCGGAGCTGGCCAAGAGACCCAGTACTTC. It yields the protein CASSGGGAGAGQETQYF.

The gene calls are TRBV5-1 and TRBJ2-5; D call uncertain. V lost 4 bases, J lost 1 base, and 8 bases lay in between. This CDR3 region has 13 residues. CDR1 is SGHRS, CDR2 YFSETQ, per germline. The CDR3 reads CASSLPGQETQYF. Written as DNA, the CDR3 is TGCGCCAGCAGCCTACCGGGCCAAGAGACCCAGTACTTC.

The chain employs TRBV7-9 and TRBJ2-1; possibly TRBD1 for D (5 bases). Germline CDR1 reads SEHNR; CDR2 reads FQNEAQ (reference sequence). V was pared by 9 bases and J by 6 bases, with 18 bases between. The CDR3 spans 14 residues. The CDR3 sequence: CARGPYDRSNEQFF. The CDR3 coding sequence is TGTGCCAGGGGCCCCTACGACAGATCCAATGAGCAGTTCTTC.

The CDR3 loop is CASSYTDRVGQPQHF. The CDR3 region has the DNA TGTGCCAGCAGTTACACGGACAGGGTAGGTCAGCCCCAGCATTTT. The rearrangement links TRBV6-6 to TRBJ1-5; 8 nucleotides match TRBD1. The CDR3 length is 15 residues. Germline V lookup: CDR1 MNHNY, CDR2 SVGAGI (reference sequence). V shed 2 bases and J 6 bases; nucleotides not matched to a gene: 6.

The CDR3, as DNA: TGCGCCAGCAGCCAAACAGGGGGCTCGGTGGAGACCCAGTACTTC. Amino acids: CASSQTGGSVETQYF. V and J are TRBV4-1 and TRBJ2-5, with 9 nucleotides matching TRBD1. The CDR3 extends over 15 amino acids. V was pared by 2 bases and J by 5 bases, with 6 bases of the junction left unmatched. Per the germline V gene, CDR1 is MGHRA and CDR2 is YSYEKL.

This sequence joins TRBV15 and TRBJ2-2; no definite D call. The germline V and J ends were trimmed by 4 bases and 6 bases, with 6 bases remaining between them. Per germline, CDR1 LNHNV and CDR2 YYDKDF (reference sequence). The CDR3 loop spans 12 amino acids. CDR3 amino acids: CATSIRAGELFF. CDR3 sequence (DNA): TGTGCCACCAGCATACGGGCCGGGGAGCTGTTTTTT.

A single count supports this clone. The V call is TRBV5-1, the J call TRBJ2-2; D is undetermined. Germline lookup yields CDR1 SGHRS and CDR2 YFSETQ. This CDR3 has 15 residues. Trimming cost V 0 bases and J 5 bases, with 11 bases left between them. CDR3 sequence: CASSLVVRSTGELFF. CDR3 in DNA: TGCGCCAGCAGCTTGGTTGTCAGGTCAACCGGGGAGCTGTTTTTT.

The CDR3 DNA sequence: TGTGCCAGCGACCCGCAGGGGGAGTATTATGGCTACACCTTC. Amino acid sequence: CASDPQGEYYGYTF. This chain connects TRBV6-5 to TRBJ1-2; 7 bases fit TRBD1. The germline V gene has CDR1 MNHEY and CDR2 SVGAGI. The CDR3 sequence is 14 residues long. Losses at the gene ends were 8 bases for V and 5 bases for J; bases not matched to a gene: 11.

The rearrangement joins TRBV7-9 to TRBJ2-2; D call uncertain. V lost 5 bases and J lost 6, with 7 bases in between. The germline V gene has CDR1 SEHNR and CDR2 FQNEAQ (reference sequence). This CDR3 spans 12 amino acids. The CDR3 region is CASSLPAGELFF. The DNA for the CDR3 is TGTGCCAGCAGCCTCCCCGCCGGGGAGCTGTTTTTT.

The J gene is TRBJ2-3, the V gene TRBV7-2, with 8 bases lining up with TRBD2. V lost 3 bases to trimming and J lost 8 bases; unmatched junction nucleotides: 4. Germline V gives CDR1 SGHTA, CDR2 FQGNSA. The CDR3 runs to 13 residues. The CDR3 reads CASSLPGGVTQYF. The CDR3 coding sequence is TGTGCCAGCAGCTTGCCGGGGGGGGTTACGCAGTATTTT.